What follows is one TCR beta chain and its context. Its antigen is as yet unknown. The sample comes from a study of CD8 T cells in Susac syndrome. Study-level information: Among the Susac syndrome patients who underwent sequencing, about 6 had clinically active disease, while about eight of them were in remission.

Study findings and constraints: Clonal expansion did not appear in Susac syndrome CD4+ T cell repertoires.

Germline loops: CDR1 KGHSH, CDR2 LQKENI. The CDR3 consists of 15 residues. V was cut by 3 bases and J by 1 base, with 9 bases left in between. With random hexamers, 0.5 to 1 ug RNA was reverse transcribed. TCRdb ran MiXCR on the immunoSEQ multiplex PCR reads and lists one entry per CDR3 protein. The sample has some 94,000 distinct CDR3 sequences, roughly 94% seen once. The sample comprised CD4+ T cells from PBMCs. The clonotype originates from a human donor with Susac syndrome. This chain uses TRBV18 with TRBJ1-4, with D unclear. Here the CDR3 DNA reads TGTGCCAGCTCACCGATAGGTGAAACTAATGAAAAACTGTTTTTT. Translation: CASSPIGETNEKLFF.